These 14 T cell receptor beta chains were sequenced from one sample in a study of PD-1 blockade in classical Hodgkin lymphoma. The time point: cycle 4 day 1 (C4D1), after less than 7 weeks of nivolumab. Each patient's relapse followed autologous stem cell transplantation, and brentuximab vedotin exposure varied. Profiling relied on immunoSEQ multiplex PCR, and the TCRdb table lists in-frame clones only, not all of them. This sample has about 20,000 clones; around 80% occur once, and the top ten carry 20% to 25%. The input for sequencing was peripheral blood mononuclear cells (PBMCs), taken before the fourth cycle of nivolumab. These receptor sequences come from a human donor with classical Hodgkin lymphoma.

The J gene is TRBJ1-5, the V gene TRBV28; D may be TRBD1 (5 bases). The CDR3 sequence is 15 residues long. V was clipped by 5 bases and J by 7 bases, with 18 bases between them. Per the germline V gene, CDR1 is MDHEN and CDR2 is SYDVKM. For the CDR3, the DNA is TGTGCCAGCAGTCGCGGGGGGGTGGCTGGGCAGCCCCAGCATTTT. This encodes CASSRGGVAGQPQHF.

V is TRBV2 and J is TRBJ2-2; possible D gene TRBD1, 5 bases. Trimming removed 5 bases from V and 1 base from J, with 11 bases in between. Germline CDR1 reads SNHLY; CDR2 reads FYNNEI. The CDR3 has 15 amino acids. The DNA for the CDR3 is TGTGCCAGCAGTTTGTGGGGCTTGAACACCGGGGAGCTGTTTTTT. This sequence encodes CASSLWGLNTGELFF.

This chain joins TRBV7-9 and TRBJ1-2; D uncertain. V lost 6 bases and J lost 5, with 19 bases in between. Germline CDR1 is SEHNR and CDR2 is FQNEAQ (reference sequence). This CDR3 is built from 15 residues. The CDR3 loop reads CASSYGPIPKYGYTF. The CDR3 DNA follows: TGTGCCAGCAGTTACGGACCCATACCAAAATATGGCTACACCTTC.

The V and J genes are TRBV28 and TRBJ2-5, with TRBD2 as a possible D gene (5 bases). The CDR3 length is 14 residues. Germline assignment: CDR1 MDHEN and CDR2 SYDVKM. V gave up 6 bases and J gave up 5 bases, with 16 bases separating them. CDR3 DNA: TGTGCCAGCAGGCCCCAAGGGAGAACGGAGACCCAGTACTTC. This encodes CASRPQGRTETQYF. Variable domain in full (rest from reference TRBV28 and TRBJ2-5): DVKVTQSSRYLVKRTGEKVFLECVQDMDHENMFWYRQDPGLGLRLIYFSYDVKMKEKGDIPEGYSVSREKKERFSLILESASTNQTSMYLCASRPQGRTETQYFGPGTRLLVL.

The chain recombines TRBV27 with TRBJ1-4; possibly TRBD1 for D (5 bases). Between the trimmed V and J ends, which lost 6 bases and 3 bases, there was a span of 17 bases. The CDR3 is 16 residues long. Germline V CDR1 and CDR2: MNHEY, SMNVEV (reference sequence). The CDR3 reads CASSPLVGAANEKLFF. CDR3 bases: TGTGCCAGCAGCCCTTTAGTTGGGGCGGCTAATGAAAAACTGTTTTTT.

The chain employs TRBV19 and TRBJ2-6; TRBD1 matches at 7 bases. Trimming removed 3 bases from V and 2 bases from J; junction bases left unmatched: 10. The V gene's germline CDR1 is LNHDA and CDR2 SQIVND (reference sequence). The CDR3 contains 18 residues. The CDR3 DNA is TGTGCCAGTAGTATCAGGGACAGCTGGGCTACTGGGGCCAACGTCCTGACTTTC. Translating it yields CASSIRDSWATGANVLTF. The full variable domain, rest sourced from reference TRBV19 and TRBJ2-6, is DGGITQSPKYLFRKEGQNVTLSCEQNLNHDAMYWYRQDPGQGLRLIYYSQIVNDFQKGDIAEGYSVSREKKESFPLTVTSAQKNPTAFYLCASSIRDSWATGANVLTFGAGSRLTVL.

This clone was picked up a small number of times. The CDR3 loop reads CASSYSRQGAYEQYF. CDR3 bases: TGTGCCAGCAGTTACTCGAGACAGGGGGCCTACGAGCAGTACTTC. This chain connects TRBV6-5 to TRBJ2-7; 9 bases fit TRBD1. With V trimmed by 0 bases and J by 2 bases, 2 bases remained unmatched. CDR1 MNHEY and CDR2 SVGAGI come from the germline V gene. The CDR3 consists of 15 residues.

The CDR3: CASSPSSYSNQPQHF. For the CDR3, the DNA is TGCGCCAGCAGCCCCAGTTCCTATAGCAATCAGCCCCAGCATTTT. V usage is TRBV4-1 and J usage is TRBJ1-5; D gene ambiguous. Per the germline V gene, CDR1 is MGHRA and CDR2 is YSYEKL. The CDR3 runs 15 residues. V lost 4 bases, J lost 0 bases, and 10 bases lay in between.

The rearrangement joins TRBV7-9 to TRBJ2-2, with D perhaps TRBD1 (6 bases). The CDR3 spans 15 residues. Germline V CDR1 and CDR2: SEHNR, FQNEAQ (reference sequence). Trimming stripped 4 bases from V and 5 bases from J, with 14 bases between. The CDR3 loop reads CASSYAGGATGELFF. Written as DNA, the CDR3 is TGTGCCAGCAGCTACGCTGGGGGCGCGACCGGGGAGCTGTTTTTT.

The chain is built from TRBV7-2 and TRBJ2-5; TRBD2 might be the D (6 bases). With 4 bases removed from V and 1 base from J, the gap between germline ends came to 13 bases. Germline loops: CDR1 SGHTA, CDR2 FQGNSA. CDR3 size: 15 residues. CDR3 sequence reads: CASSSVADSQETQYF. CDR3 sequence (DNA): TGTGCCAGCAGCTCCGTAGCGGACTCCCAAGAGACCCAGTACTTC.

This clone was observed a single time. The chain employs TRBV6-5 and TRBJ2-7, with TRBD2 matching 7 bases. J was trimmed by 2 bases and V by 6 bases; bases with no gene match: 10. CDR1 is MNHEY and CDR2 is SVGAGI in the germline V gene. This CDR3 is 15 amino acids long. In DNA, the CDR3 is TGTGCCAGCAGCAGAATTAGCGGGTCCCCCTACGAGCAGTACTTC. The encoded protein is CASSRISGSPYEQYF.

V usage is TRBV9 and J usage is TRBJ2-3, with D possibly being TRBD1 (8 bases). CDR3 size: 16 residues. The ends were cut back, 3 bases at V and 4 bases at J, with 18 bases in the middle. Germline CDR1 and CDR2: SGDLS and YYNGEE. CDR3 coding DNA: TGTGCCAGCAGCGCACAAACAGGGGGAGGGGCAGATACGCAGTATTTT. This gives the protein CASSAQTGGGADTQYF.

The rearrangement links TRBV28 to TRBJ1-2; TRBD1 matches 8 bases. V lost 3 bases, J lost 3 bases, and 3 bases stayed unmatched. In germline, CDR1 is MDHEN, CDR2 SYDVKM. The CDR3 has 14 amino acids. The CDR3 sequence: CASSLDRADYGYTF. The CDR3 DNA sequence: TGTGCCAGCAGTTTGGACAGGGCCGACTATGGCTACACCTTC.

This clone was picked up one time. The V and J genes are TRBV5-1 and TRBJ2-7; 12 bases align to TRBD1. CDR3 size: 14 residues. The ends lost 7 bases at V and 6 bases at J; junction bases unmatched: 8. Germline V gene data show CDR1 as SGHRS and CDR2 as YFSETQ. The CDR3 is CASSPGTGGGEQYV. In nucleotides, the CDR3 is TGCGCCAGCTCGCCCGGGACAGGGGGCGGCGAGCAGTACGTC.